This TCR beta chain was sequenced during a study of somatic mutations in cytotoxic T cells in rheumatoid arthritis (dated by TCRdb to about 2017). Turning to the overall study: Peripheral blood (30 ml EDTA) was collected from patients immediately after diagnosis and before any treatment began. In newly diagnosed rheumatoid arthritis without treatment, the study examined if expanded CD8+ T-cell clones harbor somatic mutations, relying on TCRB deep sequencing to characterize clonality. Some V beta antibody-stained T-cell populations were flow-sorted on a FACSAria II or Sony SH800 at nearly 100% purity, and sorted V beta1+ cells also underwent TCRB sequencing. TCRB deep sequencing covered some 65 patients with rheumatoid arthritis along with 15 to 20 healthy controls. The median ages of the patient and control groups were essentially identical.

On an AutoMACS, CD4+ and CD8+ cells were isolated via positive magnetic bead selection, and their purity was verified by flow cytometry. A TCR V beta antibody panel was used in flow cytometry to screen first for clonal expansions, which were then characterized by TCRB deep sequencing of sorted CD8+ fractions. Isolation of peripheral blood mononuclear cells was done through Ficoll-Paque PLUS density gradient separation. Using Nucleospin Tissue or Tissue XS kits, DNA was extracted from CD4-enriched, CD8-enriched or PBMC samples, with quantification by a Qubit 2.0 fluorometer. The immunoSEQ assay was applied to genomic DNA for TCRB CDR3 sequencing. As for the authors' bioinformatics: Patient CD8+ clones larger than 1% were compared against published virus-specific TCRB sequences, and only a few matched. The analyses included only productive TCRB rearrangements. Defining a clone by its unique TCRB CDR3 sequence, the study calculated clonality as a productive clonality index derived from Shannon entropy. The template counts of each clone relative to the total templates per sample were used to calculate repertoire overlap between two samples. V-gene usage measured by flow cytometry correlated with TCRB sequencing V-gene usage, with a Spearman r of roughly 0.67. TCRdb mirrors the immuneACCESS table, restricted to in-frame sequences. Some clones are absent from its copies; in checked studies, under half trace to an unresolved V gene, and the reason for the others is unknown. That table supplies the V and J calls and clone size; D and trimming were determined from the DNA. This sample has 4,500 to 5,000 clones in its table, and just under 80% of those were observed once. Around two fifths of the sample comes from the top ten.

The research as a whole found: The slight TRBV07 underrepresentation in patients was not adjusted for multiple comparisons. In patients, CD8+ clonality rose with age (Spearman r ≈ 0.49), which was not the case in healthy controls. It was unknown which antigens the expanded CD8+ clones targeted, and their absence from virus-specific databases did not exclude viral specificity. Several identical CD8+ TCRB sequences were found in both blood and synovial fluid, and in about an eighth of the roughly 60 patients the largest CD8+ clone exceeded 20% of CD8+ cells. There was no significant difference in CD8+ T-cell clonality between rheumatoid arthritis patients and age-matched healthy controls.

This clone was recorded a few times. Its antigen is not yet known. Base qualities are missing; no much larger clone stands one base away. From the cysteine up to the phenylalanine, the CDR3 has a length of 19 residues. The entry retains the CDR3 DNA only, 57 bases that are in frame from base 1. Trimming takes 6 bases off V and 2 bases off J; junction bases not matched to a gene: 13. CDR1 and CDR2, per the germline V gene, are LGHNT and FRNRAP. The sequence was collected from a man aged 65-85 years with rheumatoid arthritis. Recombination linked TRBV12-5 to TRBJ2-1, with 13 middle bases fitting TRBD2. The sample was CD8+ T cells sorted from blood. The CDR3 protein sequence reads: CASGPPRSGLAGTYNEQFF. The DNA reads as follows: TGTGCTAGTGGCCCGCCTCGATCGGGACTAGCGGGAACCTACAATGAGCAGTTCTTC. When the CDR3 is completed using the reference TRBV12-5 and TRBJ2-1 genes on either side, the full variable domain is DARVTQTPRHKVTEMGQEVTMRCQPILGHNTVFWYRQTMMQGLELLAYFRNRAPLDDSGMPKDRFSAEMPDATLATLKIQPSEPRDSAVYFCASGPPRSGLAGTYNEQFFGPGTRLTVL.